The 5 T cell receptor beta chains below come from one sample, sequenced in a study of T cells after posttransplantation cyclophosphamide. Method: immunoSEQ multiplex PCR; TCRdb's copy keeps in-frame clones and lacks some. Observed in the sample are 6,500 to 9,000 clones, none of them singletons. A marrow graft followed busulfan-fludarabine conditioning, with cyclophosphamide on days +3 and +4. Sequences were derived from PBMCs, sampled after allogeneic stem cell transplant with posttransplant cyclophosphamide. The receptors derive from a female patient in her 50s who received an allogeneic stem cell transplant from a related donor, was CMV-positive, and had no GVHD. The T cells may partly be graft donor cells.

This clone was seen at least ten times. The CDR3 protein is CASSTGQGKEAFF. DNA of the CDR3: TGTGCCAGCAGCACCGGACAGGGAAAGGAAGCTTTCTTT. The chain recombines TRBV11-3 with TRBJ1-1; 8 nucleotides align to TRBD1. The CDR3 spans 13 residues. Germline lookup yields CDR1 SGHNT and CDR2 YENEEA. Germline trimming cut 5 bases from V and 8 bases from J; bases unmatched to any gene: 7.

This clone was seen ten or more times. This chain connects TRBV28 to TRBJ2-2; D possibly matches TRBD1 or TRBD2 (5 bases each). This CDR3 is 16 amino acids long. V dropped 8 bases and J dropped 3 bases, with 19 bases sitting between them. The germline V gene has CDR1 MDHEN and CDR2 SYDVKM. CDR3: CASWGHTKEDTGELFF. The CDR3 region has the DNA TGTGCCAGCTGGGGCCACACAAAGGAGGACACCGGGGAGCTGTTTTTT.

In this sample, this clone turned up many times. The V call is TRBV7-9, the J call TRBJ2-1, with no clear D. Germline V lookup: CDR1 SEHNR, CDR2 FQNEAQ (reference sequence). The CDR3 runs to 12 residues. V shed 1 base and J shed 7 bases, with 5 bases lying between them. Here the CDR3 reads CASSLGQNEQFF. The CDR3 DNA follows: TGTGCCAGCAGCTTAGGACAAAATGAGCAGTTCTTC.

This clone was detected many times. V and J are TRBV6-5 and TRBJ2-6, with a tentative D call TRBD1 (6 bases). This CDR3 spans 15 amino acids. Trimming removed 6 bases at V and 6 bases at J, with 15 bases between. Germline V gives CDR1 MNHEY, CDR2 SVGAGI. CDR3: CASREMGAEANVLTF. The CDR3 DNA reads TGTGCCAGCAGGGAAATGGGGGCGGAGGCCAACGTCCTGACTTTC.

This clone came up many times. The rearrangement links TRBV25-1 to TRBJ2-1, with 13 nucleotides matching TRBD2. Looked up from germline, CDR1 is MGHDK and CDR2 is SYGVNS. J was trimmed by 9 bases and V by 10 bases; bases with no gene match: 9. The length of the CDR3 is 14 residues. The CDR3 sequence is CATHRTSGSSEQFF. Written as DNA, the CDR3 is TGTGCCACCCACCGGACTAGCGGGAGCAGTGAGCAGTTCTTC.